The 28 T cell receptor beta chains presented below share a single source sample, sequenced in a study of T-cell memory formation after mild COVID-19. TCRdb re-called the 5' RACE reads through MiXCR, storing one row per CDR3 protein. The sample lists some 120,000 distinct CDR3 sequences; less than 6.5% were seen once. Sequencing used PBMCs or a T cell subset sorted from them (not recorded which). The receptors shown here come from an adult woman who had mild COVID-19 (a few samples of this study predate the infection). Cell type and time point are not known.

This clonotype showed up just a few times. This chain joins TRBV14 and TRBJ2-3, with TRBD2 as a possible D gene (5 bases). Trimming pared 3 bases from V and 4 bases from J, leaving 14 bases between. There are 15 residues in the CDR3. The germline gives CDR1 SGHDN, CDR2 FVKESK. The CDR3: CASSQPSFGADTQYF. DNA of the CDR3: TGTGCCAGCAGCCAGCCCTCTTTCGGGGCAGATACGCAGTATTTT.

This clonotype has a handful of counts. The V and J genes are TRBV5-1 and TRBJ1-6; D unresolved. Germline CDR1 reads SGHRS; CDR2 reads YFSETQ. The CDR3 length is 18 residues. V dropped 0 bases and J dropped 7 bases, with 20 bases sitting between them. CDR3 nucleotide sequence: TGCGCCAGCAGCTTGGCCTTTTCCCGGGAATCGAAGAATTCACCCCTCCACTTT. This gives the protein CASSLAFSRESKNSPLHF.

This clonotype has at least ten counts. The J gene is TRBJ2-7, the V gene TRBV6-1; D gene unclear. V was pared by 2 bases and J by 4 bases, with 6 bases between. This CDR3 has 12 residues. Germline V gene lookup returns CDR1 MNHNS and CDR2 SASEGT. DNA of the CDR3: TGTGCCAGCAGTGAAAGGTGGTACGAGCAGTACTTC. Translated, it gives CASSERWYEQYF.

This clonotype was detected a few times. The chain combines TRBV11-3 with TRBJ1-1; D not certain. V was shortened by 6 bases and J by 5 bases, with 16 bases between the two germline ends. Germline-derived CDR1 and CDR2 are SGHNT and YENEEA. The CDR3 spans 14 residues. CDR3 in DNA: TGTGCCAGCAGTGGAGGGCAGCCGGGAACTGAAGCTTTCTTT. Amino acid sequence: CASSGGQPGTEAFF.

This clonotype rates as medium-sized (0.01 to 0.1%). The gene calls are TRBV7-8 and TRBJ2-7; 11 nucleotides align to TRBD2. The CDR3 runs to 16 residues. J lost 7 bases, V lost 6 bases, and 14 bases had no gene match. Germline V gene lookup returns CDR1 SGHVS and CDR2 FQNEAQ. CDR3 bases: TGTGCCAGCAGTACGCCGGGACTAGCGGTCCCTAGGGAGCAGTACTTC. Translation gives CASSTPGLAVPREQYF.

J is TRBJ1-2 and V is TRBV5-5, with D possibly matching TRBD1 (5 bases). V lost 0 bases and J 1 base, leaving 7 bases between the germline ends. The CDR3 covers 14 residues. The V gene's germline CDR1 is SGHKS and CDR2 YYEKEE (reference sequence). The CDR3 is CASSLDRLNYGYTF. DNA for the CDR3: TGTGCCAGCAGCTTGGACAGGCTTAACTATGGCTACACCTTC. The entire variable domain, with the rest obtained from reference TRBV5-5 and TRBJ1-2, is as follows: DAGVTQSPTHLIKTRGQQVTLRCSPISGHKSVSWYQQVLGQGPQFIFQYYEKEERGRGNFPDRFSARQFPNYSSELNVNALLLGDSALYLCASSLDRLNYGYTFGSGTRLTVV.

This clonotype has more than one count but fewer than ten. The rearrangement links TRBV20-1 to TRBJ1-1; D ambiguous. Germline V gene data show CDR1 as DFQATT and CDR2 as SNEGSKA (reference sequence). This CDR3 has 13 amino acids. V was shortened by 5 bases and J by 6 bases, with 16 bases between the two germline ends. The CDR3 is CSASIGVNPEAFF. CDR3 coding DNA: TGCAGTGCTTCCATTGGGGTTAACCCTGAAGCTTTCTTT.

This sequence joins TRBV7-2 and TRBJ1-2; 9 nucleotides align to TRBD1. With V trimmed by 5 bases and J by 8 bases, 6 bases remained unmatched. The CDR3 length is 13 residues. The germline gives CDR1 SGHTA, CDR2 FQGNSA. This chain's CDR3 is CASSPYRGRGYTF. The CDR3 DNA follows: TGTGCCAGCAGCCCTTACAGGGGGCGCGGCTACACCTTC.

The table lists this clonotype with many counts. The V and J genes are TRBV25-1 and TRBJ1-5, with D unclear. Germline loops: CDR1 MGHDK, CDR2 SYGVNS. Trimming left V 3 bases short and J 2 bases short, with 14 bases between. The CDR3 spans 16 residues. The CDR3, as DNA: TGTGCCAGCAGTGACTCGATAGGAGGGCGCAATCAGCCCCAGCATTTT. This encodes CASSDSIGGRNQPQHF.

This clonotype was counted a few times. This chain connects TRBV5-1 to TRBJ2-3; 8 bases agree with TRBD2. The germline gives CDR1 SGHRS, CDR2 YFSETQ. J was trimmed by 2 bases and V by 2 bases; bases with no gene match: 4. This CDR3 contains 15 residues. CDR3 amino acids: CASSLSGGATDTQYF. CDR3 nucleotide sequence: TGCGCCAGCAGCTTATCCGGGGGGGCCACAGATACGCAGTATTTT.

This clonotype was seen many times. The rearrangement uses TRBV5-1 and TRBJ2-3; 9 bases align to TRBD2. The ends lost 3 bases at V and 7 bases at J; junction bases unmatched: 9. Per the germline V gene, CDR1 is SGHRS and CDR2 is YFSETQ. The CDR3 is 15 amino acids. CDR3 residues: CASSSQPGTSYTQYF. The CDR3 DNA reads TGCGCCAGCAGCTCGCAACCCGGGACTAGCTATACGCAGTATTTT.

This clonotype appeared a few times. J is TRBJ2-7 and V is TRBV7-2; D gene ambiguous. CDR1 and CDR2 (germline): SGHTA, FQGNSA. V lost 5 bases and J 6 bases, leaving 17 bases between the germline ends. This CDR3 region has 14 residues. The CDR3 spells CASSPFRAPGEQYF. CDR3 in DNA: TGTGCCAGCAGCCCATTTCGCGCGCCCGGCGAGCAGTACTTC.

This chain joins TRBV9 and TRBJ2-3, with 15 bases that match TRBD2. This CDR3 is built from 19 residues. Germline lookup yields CDR1 SGDLS and CDR2 YYNGEE. J lost 5 bases, V lost 0 bases, and 10 bases had no gene match. Written as DNA, the CDR3 is TGTGCCAGCAGCGTAGCGCCCGGCCCGGGACTAGCGGGGGGAGATACGCAGTATTTT. It encodes CASSVAPGPGLAGGDTQYF.

This clonotype was counted ten times or more. The chain joins TRBV10-3 to TRBJ2-7, with D hard to call. The germline V gene has CDR1 ENHRY and CDR2 SYGVKD. The CDR3 contains 11 residues. With 0 bases removed from V and 9 bases from J, the gap between germline ends came to 6 bases. The CDR3 DNA sequence: TGTGCCATCAGTGAGTCCGGTTGGCAGTACTTC. Its protein product is CAISESGWQYF.

The V call is TRBV29-1, the J call TRBJ2-5; 11 nucleotides align to TRBD2. CDR1 and CDR2 from the germline V gene are SQVTM and ANQGSEA. The CDR3 is 16 amino acids. V lost 4 bases and J lost 5; bases outside the gene matches: 12. The CDR3 coding sequence is TGCAGCGTTGGGGGGACTAGCGGCCTTGTGGGGGAGACCCAGTACTTC. This sequence encodes CSVGGTSGLVGETQYF.

This clonotype was seen more than once but under ten times. The DNA of the CDR3 is TGTGCCAGTAGTATAAAAGGAGGGGGCCGCGCGTACGAGCAGTACTTC. Protein: CASSIKGGGRAYEQYF. The J gene is TRBJ2-7, the V gene TRBV19, with D perhaps matching TRBD1 (7 bases). Germline V lookup: CDR1 LNHDA, CDR2 SQIVND (reference sequence). V was shortened by 2 bases and J by 4 bases, with 18 bases between the two germline ends. This CDR3 region has 16 residues.

The chain is built from TRBV5-1 and TRBJ2-5; D might be TRBD2 (6 bases). The V gene's germline CDR1 is SGHRS and CDR2 YFSETQ. CDR3 size: 14 residues. The V end lost 4 bases, the J end lost 3 bases, and 13 bases lay between the germline ends. In DNA, the CDR3 is TGCGCCAGCAGCCTCGGGGACTTCAAAGAGACCCAGTACTTC. Its translation is CASSLGDFKETQYF.

The chain joins TRBV4-3 to TRBJ2-5, with 7 nucleotides matching TRBD1. CDR3 length: 14 amino acids. Trimming removed 4 bases from V and 4 bases from J; junction bases left unmatched: 6. Looked up from germline, CDR1 is LGHNA and CDR2 is YSLEER. The CDR3 loop reads CASSPGDSSETQYF. The CDR3 coding sequence is TGCGCCAGCAGCCCCGGGGACAGCTCAGAGACCCAGTACTTC.

This clonotype was seen a handful of times. This chain links TRBV20-1 with TRBJ1-1; D not certain. V was shortened by 0 bases and J by 8 bases, with 13 bases between the two germline ends. The CDR3 totals 13 residues. CDR1 and CDR2 from the germline V gene are DFQATT and SNEGSKA (reference sequence). The CDR3 loop reads CSARDPQRLEAFF. CDR3 DNA: TGCAGTGCTAGAGACCCGCAGCGTTTGGAAGCTTTCTTT.

The chain joins TRBV12-3 or TRBV12-4 to TRBJ1-1, with 9 bases aligning to TRBD1. CDR3 size: 15 residues. The trim removed 3 bases at V and 6 bases at J, leaving 8 bases unmatched. The CDR3 coding sequence is TGTGCCAGCAGTTTTCAAGGACAGGGGCGAGCTGAAGCTTTCTTT. This sequence encodes CASSFQGQGRAEAFF.

The chain has TRBV29-1 and TRBJ2-3; D unclear. Germline CDR1 is SQVTM and CDR2 is ANQGSEA. V lost 8 bases, J lost 0 bases, and 9 bases lay in between. This CDR3 has 12 amino acids. The CDR3 nucleotides are TGCAGCATCGGGCTTAGCACAGATACGCAGTATTTT. This sequence encodes CSIGLSTDTQYF.

This clonotype came up many times. The chain links TRBV5-1 to TRBJ1-1; D perhaps matches TRBD1 (6 bases). The CDR3 is 15 amino acids. The V end lost 0 bases, the J end lost 4 bases, and 13 bases lay between the germline ends. The germline gives CDR1 SGHRS, CDR2 YFSETQ. CDR3 sequence reads: CASSLEGGRGTEAFF. For the CDR3, the DNA is TGCGCCAGCAGCTTGGAGGGGGGGCGCGGCACTGAAGCTTTCTTT.

Only a few counts were recorded for this clonotype. The junction departs from germline at one end; a sequencing error may be responsible. The chain recombines TRBV12-3 or TRBV12-4 with TRBJ1-5; D is unresolved. This CDR3 spans 16 amino acids. In DNA, the CDR3 is TGTGCCAGCCGTTTCATGTCCGGTGCCGGGGAACAGCCCCAGCATTTT. Protein product: CASRFMSGAGEQPQHF.

This clonotype was observed a few times. The chain carries TRBV6-1 and TRBJ2-2; the match to TRBD1 covers 7 bases. This CDR3 has 15 residues. V shed 6 bases and J 1 base; nucleotides not matched to a gene: 5. The germline V gene has CDR1 MNHNS and CDR2 SASEGT. The CDR3 region is CASRPDRLNTGELFF. DNA for the CDR3: TGTGCCAGCAGACCGGACAGGCTGAACACCGGGGAGCTGTTTTTT.

Only a few counts were recorded for this clonotype. J is TRBJ2-3 and V is TRBV3-1, with TRBD2 matching over 8 bases. The CDR3 extends over 14 amino acids. Unmatched junction bases numbered 0, after V lost 0 bases and J lost 4 bases. Germline assignment: CDR1 LGHDT and CDR2 YNNKEL (reference sequence). In DNA form, the CDR3 reads TGTGCCAGCAGCCAAGAGCGGGGGGCAGATACGCAGTATTTT. Encoded protein: CASSQERGADTQYF.

There are a few counts of this clonotype. V and J are TRBV12-3 or TRBV12-4 and TRBJ1-2, with 9 positions matching TRBD1. This CDR3 contains 15 residues. Unmatched junction bases numbered 6, after V lost 3 bases and J lost 4 bases. The CDR3 DNA reads TGTGCCAGCAGTTTTTCCGGGACAGGGTCCTATGGCTACACCTTC. Translating gives CASSFSGTGSYGYTF.

Many counts were recorded for this clonotype. This chain links TRBV11-2 with TRBJ2-2, with 7 positions matching TRBD2. The J segment lost 1 base and the V segment lost 0 bases, leaving 8 bases of the junction unmatched. This CDR3 has 18 residues. The germline gives CDR1 SGHAT, CDR2 FQNNGV. The CDR3 protein is CASSLDRWAGENTGELFF. The CDR3 DNA reads as TGTGCCAGCAGCTTAGACCGGTGGGCGGGAGAGAACACCGGGGAGCTGTTTTTT.

This clonotype has more than one count but fewer than ten. The chain couples TRBV6-5 to TRBJ1-6, with no clear D. Trimming took off 0 bases at V and 0 bases at J, with 15 bases between the two ends. The CDR3 covers 19 residues. Per the germline V gene, CDR1 is MNHEY and CDR2 is SVGAGI. CDR3: CASSYSDFVGSSYNSPLHF. In DNA form, the CDR3 reads TGTGCCAGCAGTTACTCCGACTTCGTGGGGAGCTCCTATAATTCACCCCTCCACTTT.